Listed below are T cell receptor beta chains from one sample, sequenced in a study of T cell responses to AZD1222 COVID-19 vaccine. Only in-frame clones appear in the TCRdb table, and some are missing; sequencing was by immunoSEQ multiplex PCR. The table shows 150,000 to 200,000 clones, with about 91% occurring only once. The sequencing used peripheral blood, collected 28 days after the second AZD1222 dose. These receptors were collected from an adult who received the AZD1222 COVID-19 vaccine. The CDR3 runs from the conserved cysteine through the conserved F or W. A D gene is named only where the DNA matches it firmly. Clone size appears in some rows only: once, few, many, or a class for an expanded clone.

J gene	D gene	V gene	clone size	CDR3 protein	CDR3 DNA
TRBJ1-2	-	TRBV6-5	-	CASRPGPQDYGYTF	TGTGCCAGCAGGCCGGGACCCCAGGACTATGGCTACACCTTC
TRBJ1-1	-	TRBV2	-	CASAWGRGNTEAFF	TGTGCCAGCGCCTGGGGCAGAGGGAACACTGAAGCTTTCTTT
TRBJ2-5	-	TRBV6-2/TRBV6-3	once	CASSYRAQGSETQYF	TGTGCCAGCAGTTACCGGGCGCAGGGCTCAGAGACCCAGTACTTC
TRBJ1-5	-	TRBV27	-	CASSLMGPNSNQPQHF	TGTGCCAGCAGTTTAATGGGGCCGAATAGCAATCAGCCCCAGCATTTT
TRBJ1-2	-	TRBV5-8	-	CASSLSVYGYTF	TGTGCCAGCAGCTTGTCAGTCTATGGCTACACCTTC
TRBJ1-2	TRBD1	TRBV29-1	-	CSVVGQTNYGYTF	TGCAGCGTTGTGGGACAGACGAACTATGGCTACACCTTC
TRBJ1-6	-	TRBV9	once	CASSQGNSPLHF	TGTGCCAGCAGCCAGGGGAATTCACCCCTCCACTTT
TRBJ1-2	TRBD1	TRBV18	few	CASSTQGQGISYGYTF	TGTGCCAGCTCAACACAAGGACAGGGAATATCCTATGGCTACACCTTC
TRBJ2-1	-	TRBV7-9	-	CASIPWTAKGNEQFF	TGTGCCAGCATCCCGTGGACGGCTAAGGGCAATGAGCAGTTCTTC
TRBJ2-7	-	TRBV4-3	-	CASSPQVGPPYEQYF	TGCGCCAGCAGCCCACAGGTCGGTCCTCCCTACGAGCAGTACTTC
TRBJ1-1	-	TRBV5-1	once	CASSLDLDTEAFF	TGCGCCAGCAGCTTGGATTTGGACACTGAAGCTTTCTTT
TRBJ2-1	TRBD2	TRBV28	-	CASSGGLAGGNEQFF	TGTGCCAGCAGCGGAGGACTAGCGGGAGGGAATGAGCAGTTCTTC
TRBJ1-6	TRBD1	TRBV11-2	-	CASSLSGGGSPLHF	TGTGCCAGCAGCTTATCAGGGGGAGGATCACCCCTCCACTTT
TRBJ1-5	TRBD1	TRBV27	-	CASGRTGANQPQHF	TGTGCCAGCGGAAGGACAGGAGCAAATCAGCCCCAGCATTTT
TRBJ2-3	TRBD2	TRBV11-3	-	CASSSSAGGLTDTQYF	TGTGCCAGCAGCTCCTCAGCGGGGGGGCTGACAGATACGCAGTATTTT
TRBJ1-1	-	TRBV7-8	once	CASSLGIAGEVNTEAFF	TGTGCCAGCAGCTTGGGAATCGCAGGGGAGGTGAACACTGAAGCTTTCTTT
TRBJ1-2	-	TRBV19	-	CASMARMDGYTF	TGTGCCAGTATGGCCCGGATGGATGGCTACACCTTC
TRBJ2-5	-	TRBV19	-	CASNRRPQETQYF	TGTGCCAGTAACCGTAGGCCCCAAGAGACCCAGTACTTC
TRBJ2-3	-	TRBV11-2	-	CASSLAGSDTQYF	TGTGCCAGCAGCTTAGCGGGGTCGGATACGCAGTATTTT
TRBJ1-2	-	TRBV7-2	-	CASRLGVGYGYTF	TGTGCCAGCAGGTTAGGGGTGGGTTATGGCTACACCTTC
TRBJ2-7	-	TRBV18	-	CASSPQPGQPGAYEQYF	TGTGCCAGCTCACCACAACCGGGGCAGCCCGGGGCCTACGAGCAGTACTTC
TRBJ1-4	TRBD1	TRBV5-1	-	CASSSTPTGQGGEKLFF	TGCGCCAGCAGCTCTACTCCCACCGGACAGGGTGGTGAAAAACTGTTTTTT
TRBJ2-2	-	TRBV4-3	-	CASSQDRISGELFF	TGCGCCAGCAGCCAAGATCGTATTTCCGGGGAGCTGTTTTTT
TRBJ1-5	-	TRBV4-2	once	CASSQDPGLSNQPQHF	TGTGCCAGCAGCCAAGACCCCGGGTTGAGCAATCAGCCCCAGCATTTT
TRBJ1-1	-	TRBV4-1	-	CASSQGDDNTEAFF	TGCGCCAGCAGCCAAGGTGACGACAACACTGAAGCTTTCTTT
TRBJ2-3	TRBD2	TRBV7-2	-	CASSWARIAGDTQYF	TGTGCCAGCAGCTGGGCCAGAATAGCGGGGGATACGCAGTATTTT
TRBJ2-3	-	TRBV7-3	-	CASSSDPVAQYF	TGTGCCAGCAGCTCCGACCCCGTTGCGCAGTATTTT
TRBJ1-2	-	TRBV6-5	-	CASGLGRSYGYTF	TGTGCCAGCGGACTGGGGCGCAGCTATGGCTACACCTTC
TRBJ1-3	-	TRBV7-2	-	CASSLLGSQNTIYF	TGTGCCAGCAGCTTATTAGGGTCCCAAAACACCATATATTTT
TRBJ1-5	TRBD1	TRBV2	-	CASSARTGSQPQHF	TGTGCCAGCAGTGCCCGGACAGGGAGTCAGCCCCAGCATTTT
TRBJ1-3	-	TRBV5-1	-	CASSLGLWTEGSGNTIYF	TGCGCCAGCAGCTTGGGGCTATGGACGGAAGGCTCTGGAAACACCATATATTTT
TRBJ2-1	-	TRBV19	-	CASSLGAGNEQFF	TGTGCCAGTAGTCTCGGGGCGGGCAATGAGCAGTTCTTC
TRBJ2-7	TRBD1	TRBV19	-	CATSSGQGRYEQYF	TGTGCCACCTCGTCGGGACAGGGGAGGTACGAGCAGTACTTC
TRBJ2-1	-	TRBV18	-	CASSPQNNEQFF	TGTGCCAGCTCACCGCAAAACAATGAGCAGTTCTTC
TRBJ2-5	-	TRBV5-8	-	CASSLGPGNEETQYF	TGTGCCAGCAGCTTGGGCCCGGGCAATGAGGAGACCCAGTACTTC
TRBJ1-6	-	TRBV5-1	-	CASSFFPDRLGSPLHF	TGCGCCAGCAGCTTTTTTCCAGACAGGTTAGGTTCACCCCTCCACTTT
TRBJ1-1	-	TRBV6-6	-	CASSPRLSGTEAFF	TGTGCCAGCAGTCCCAGGCTCTCTGGAACTGAAGCTTTCTTT
TRBJ1-3	-	TRBV6-5	-	CASSPGPNTIYF	TGTGCCAGCAGTCCGGGACCAAACACCATATATTTT
TRBJ1-1	TRBD1	TRBV27	-	CATQTGALGEAFF	TGTGCCACCCAGACAGGGGCCCTAGGGGAAGCTTTCTTT
TRBJ2-3	TRBD1	TRBV19	-	CASSIGQGPDTQYF	TGTGCCAGTAGTATCGGACAGGGCCCAGATACGCAGTATTTT
TRBJ1-4	TRBD1	TRBV27	-	CASSTAGTGGGEKLFF	TGTGCCAGCAGCACTGCTGGGACAGGGGGCGGTGAAAAACTGTTTTTT
TRBJ2-1	TRBD2	TRBV29-1	-	CSVQRGAVLPYNEQFF	TGCAGCGTCCAGCGGGGGGCCGTCCTGCCCTACAATGAGCAGTTCTTC
TRBJ1-6	-	TRBV5-1	-	CASSLDGVGNSPLHF	TGCGCCAGCAGCTTGGATGGGGTCGGGAATTCACCCCTCCACTTT
TRBJ2-3	TRBD2	TRBV10-3	-	CAISESSYTGLPRDTQYF	TGTGCCATCAGTGAGTCGTCCTACACGGGACTACCCAGAGATACGCAGTATTTT
TRBJ2-7	TRBD2	TRBV5-8	-	CASSWEGRQPYEQYF	TGTGCCAGCAGCTGGGAGGGTCGCCAGCCCTACGAGCAGTACTTC
TRBJ1-6	-	TRBV7-2	once	CASSPRRDMSSPLHF	TGTGCCAGCAGCCCGAGAAGGGACATGAGTTCACCCCTCCACTTT
TRBJ1-4	-	TRBV28	-	CASSLGASNEKLFF	TGTGCCAGCAGTTTAGGGGCGTCTAATGAAAAACTGTTTTTT
TRBJ1-3	TRBD1	TRBV2	-	CASTTGQGKNTIYF	TGTGCCAGCACTACCGGACAGGGCAAAAACACCATATATTTT
TRBJ2-7	-	TRBV14	-	CASSQVAYEQYF	TGTGCCAGCAGCCAAGTGGCCTACGAGCAGTACTTC
TRBJ1-1	-	TRBV14	-	CASSQVRVSEAFF	TGTGCCAGCAGCCAAGTTAGGGTATCTGAAGCTTTCTTT
TRBJ2-1	-	TRBV4-2	-	CASSQDVRGEQFF	TGTGCCAGCAGCCAAGATGTTCGGGGTGAGCAGTTCTTC
TRBJ1-2	-	TRBV7-9	-	CASSLESGGWGYGYTF	TGTGCCAGCAGCTTAGAATCGGGTGGCTGGGGCTATGGCTACACCTTC
TRBJ1-2	-	TRBV2	-	CASSEEGAYGYTF	TGTGCCAGCAGTGAGGAGGGCGCCTATGGCTACACCTTC
TRBJ1-5	-	TRBV28	-	CASSGQSLGQPQHF	TGTGCCAGCAGTGGACAATCCCTCGGTCAGCCCCAGCATTTT
TRBJ1-5	TRBD1	TRBV7-2	-	CASSLLRGQSNQPQHF	TGTGCCAGCAGCTTATTAAGGGGACAGTCCAATCAGCCCCAGCATTTT
TRBJ1-4	-	TRBV12-3/TRBV12-4	-	CASSFGGNEKLFF	TGTGCCAGCAGTTTTGGGGGTAATGAAAAACTGTTTTTT
TRBJ1-4	TRBD1	TRBV7-8	-	CASSIGQGGEKLFF	TGTGCCAGCAGCATAGGACAGGGGGGGGAAAAACTGTTTTTT